A single sample is the source of the 18 T cell receptor beta chains below, sequenced in a study of blood T cells in healthy people across ages (dated by TCRdb to about 2015). Receptor libraries were prepared by 5' RACE. These reads were obtained on an Illumina HiSeq 2500. A second PCR of roughly 6 to 12 cycles was run with a J-beta primer mix and a sample-barcoded 5' primer. TCRdb passed the public sequencing reads through fastp at Q25 and MiXCR, retaining productive beta sequences. CDR3 protein duplicates are merged, each entry listing the most common genes and DNA. The sample profile shows around 850,000 distinct CDR3 sequences; about 37% of them were found once. The biggest ten clones account for 10% to 15% of the sample. Specimen: blood. These receptors all stem from a man between 18 and 35 years old in good health.

The chain has TRBV25-1 and TRBJ1-4; D gene uncertain. The CDR3 runs to 13 residues. Per germline, CDR1 MGHDK and CDR2 SYGVNS. V was pared by 1 base and J by 7 bases, with 7 bases between. Here the CDR3 reads CASSEFWGEKLFF. Written as DNA, the CDR3 is TGTGCCAGCAGTGAATTCTGGGGTGAAAAACTGTTTTTT.

This clonotype showed up just a few times. This chain links TRBV3-1 with TRBJ1-4, with D possibly TRBD1 on 6 matching bases. V dropped 2 bases and J dropped 8 bases, with 18 bases sitting between them. The CDR3 contains 16 residues. CDR1 is LGHDT, CDR2 YNNKEL, per germline (reference sequence). The CDR3 region is CASSQISGGLREKLFF. In nucleotides, the CDR3 is TGTGCCAGCAGCCAAATCAGCGGGGGGCTTCGGGAAAAACTGTTTTTT.

For this clonotype: A read error may produce the germline difference seen at one junction end. V and J are TRBV12-3 or TRBV12-4 and TRBJ2-3; 8 bases fit TRBD2. This CDR3 has 16 amino acids. CDR3 DNA: TGTACCAGCAGTTTACGGCTAGCGGGCTCCACAGATACGCAGTATTTT. It is translated as CTSSLRLAGSTDTQYF.

The CDR3 nucleotides are TGTGCCAGCAGCCCGAGAAACAATCAGCCCCAGCATTTT. It yields the protein CASSPRNNQPQHF. The J gene is TRBJ1-5, the V gene TRBV5-5; no firm D call. This CDR3 is 13 amino acids long. The ends were cut back, 4 bases at V and 3 bases at J, with 8 bases in the middle. CDR1 is SGHKS, CDR2 YYEKEE, per germline (reference sequence).

This clonotype was recorded a few times. The CDR3 is CASSSRDRGRIGTQYF. The CDR3 DNA is TGTGCCAGCAGCTCGCGGGACAGGGGGCGAATTGGGACGCAGTATTTT. This chain links TRBV13 with TRBJ2-3; 12 nucleotides agree with TRBD1. Trimming at V came to 4 bases and at J to 9 bases, leaving 11 bases not matched to a gene. Germline V gene data show CDR1 as PRHDT and CDR2 as FYEKMQ (reference sequence). This CDR3 spans 16 amino acids.

The chain combines TRBV12-3 or TRBV12-4 with TRBJ1-4, with D uncertain. The CDR3 is 13 residues long. V was shortened by 6 bases and J by 7 bases, with 12 bases between the two germline ends. The CDR3 loop is CASSERPGEKLFF. The CDR3 DNA sequence: TGTGCCAGCAGCGAGAGACCCGGTGAAAAACTGTTTTTT.

This clonotype was seen more than once but under ten times. The chain couples TRBV12-3 or TRBV12-4 to TRBJ2-1; the match to TRBD2 covers 9 bases. The CDR3 extends over 20 amino acids. The trim removed 7 bases at V and 0 bases at J, leaving 19 bases unmatched. CDR3 protein: CASTDRAGGQPKSSYNEQFF. CDR3 nucleotides: TGTGCCAGCACCGACCGAGCGGGGGGCCAGCCGAAATCCTCCTACAATGAGCAGTTCTTC.

The rearrangement uses TRBV12-3 or TRBV12-4 and TRBJ2-5; 7 bases fit TRBD1. The assigned J gene may be wrong: the sequence end matches TRBJ2-7 better. The CDR3 extends over 14 amino acids. The CDR3 region is CATSVGDRANEQYF. CDR3 nucleotide sequence: TGTGCCACGTCCGTAGGAGACAGGGCCAACGAGCAGTACTTC.

Comment on this clonotype: At one of its ends the junction is not consistent with the germline gene, which may arise from a read error. The chain recombines TRBV4-2 with TRBJ1-6; D possibly corresponds to TRBD1 (6 bases). Germline V gene data show CDR1 as LGHNA and CDR2 as YNFKEQ. The CDR3 spans 17 residues. CDR3 amino acids: CANSQDPGDPFNSPLHF. DNA of the CDR3: TGTGCCAACAGCCAAGATCCAGGGGACCCGTTTAATTCACCCCTCCACTTT.

This clonotype was counted only a few times. J is TRBJ2-5 and V is TRBV7-2; D is unclear. Germline V gives CDR1 SGHTA, CDR2 FQGNSA. The CDR3 consists of 13 residues. The germline V and J ends were trimmed by 5 bases and 1 base, with 8 bases remaining between them. The CDR3 spells CASSQMFQETQYF. CDR3 DNA sequence: TGTGCCAGCAGCCAAATGTTCCAAGAGACCCAGTACTTC.

The chain is built from TRBV5-1 and TRBJ2-3, with 8 bases aligning to TRBD2. CDR1 is SGHRS and CDR2 is YFSETQ in the germline V gene. CDR3 size: 15 residues. V lost 2 bases to trimming and J lost 1 base; unmatched junction nucleotides: 3. CDR3: CASSFTAGGTDTQYF. CDR3 coding DNA: TGCGCCAGCAGCTTTACAGCGGGGGGCACAGATACGCAGTATTTT.

The chain uses TRBV10-3 and TRBJ1-2; 9 bases match TRBD1. J gave up 2 bases and V 8 bases, and 3 bases lay outside the gene matches. The CDR3 runs to 13 residues. CDR1 and CDR2 from the germline V gene are ENHRY and SYGVKD. The CDR3 loop reads CAILGTGNYGYTF. CDR3 bases: TGTGCCATCCTTGGGACAGGGAACTATGGCTACACCTTC.

This clonotype was detected many times. V and J are TRBV5-1 and TRBJ2-7, with 11 bases fitting TRBD2. Germline values: CDR1 SGHRS, CDR2 YFSETQ. The CDR3 is 17 residues long. V dropped 9 bases and J dropped 0; count of bases not matched to a gene: 14. The CDR3 loop is CATGPGLAENCSYEQYF. The DNA of the CDR3 is TGCGCCACCGGGCCGGGACTAGCGGAAAATTGCTCCTACGAGCAGTACTTC.

This clonotype has more than one count but fewer than ten. Being one base from a much bigger clone, this may be a read error. This chain joins TRBV7-9 and TRBJ1-4; 7 bases map to TRBD1. V was pared by 5 bases and J by 2 bases, with 2 bases of the junction left unmatched. Germline assignment: CDR1 SEHNR and CDR2 FQNEAQ (reference sequence). This CDR3 has 14 residues. In DNA, the CDR3 is TGTGCCAGCAGCGCGGGACAGACTAATGAAAAACTGTTTTTT. Translated, it gives CASSAGQTNEKLFF.

This clonotype was recorded at least ten times. This chain connects TRBV4-2 to TRBJ1-4; weak D call: TRBD1 (5 bases). Between the trimmed V and J ends, which lost 0 bases and 4 bases, there was a span of 12 bases. This CDR3 region has 16 residues. The V gene's germline CDR1 is LGHNA and CDR2 YNFKEQ. CDR3 region: CASSQEPQGVNEKLFF. Here the CDR3 DNA reads TGTGCCAGCAGCCAAGAACCCCAGGGCGTTAATGAAAAACTGTTTTTT.

V is TRBV20-1 and J is TRBJ1-5, with 7 bases matching TRBD1. CDR3 length: 14 residues. From germline, CDR1 is DFQATT and CDR2 SNEGSKA (reference sequence). Trimming removed 6 bases from V and 7 bases from J; junction bases left unmatched: 12. For the CDR3, the DNA is TGCAGTGCCCCGACAGGGACAAGCGAGCAGCCCCAGCATTTT. Its protein product is CSAPTGTSEQPQHF.

V gene TRBV7-2 combines with J gene TRBJ2-4; D remains ambiguous. Germline CDR1 reads SGHTA; CDR2 reads FQGNSA. V was trimmed by 4 bases and J by 4 bases, leaving 11 bases between them. There are 14 residues in the CDR3. The CDR3 loop is CASSSGWGKNIQYF. As DNA, the CDR3 is TGTGCCAGCAGCTCTGGCTGGGGAAAAAACATTCAGTACTTC.

The rearrangement links TRBV20-1 to TRBJ2-6; the D gene is possibly TRBD1 (6 bases). There are 18 residues in the CDR3. The V end lost 0 bases, the J end lost 2 bases, and 17 bases lay between the germline ends. Germline V lookup: CDR1 DFQATT, CDR2 SNEGSKA (reference sequence). Written as DNA, the CDR3 is TGCAGTGCTAGAGATCTTCGTAGGACAGCCCCTGGGGCCAACGTCCTGACTTTC. Translating gives CSARDLRRTAPGANVLTF.